This entry describes one T cell receptor (beta chain). What it binds is not known. The table came from immunoSEQ multiplex PCR; TCRdb's copy has only in-frame clones and leaves some out. The table lists roughly 100,000 clones, 70% to 90% of them singletons, with about an eighth in the top ten. The data originate from a study of T cell responses to AZD1222 COVID-19 vaccine. Looking at the study overall: Pooling covered second doses at about 4 or about 12 weeks.

J was trimmed by 1 base and V by 3 bases; bases with no gene match: 3. The CDR3 sequence is 15 residues long. CDR1 SGDLS and CDR2 YYNGEE come from the germline V gene. Whole-study findings and limits: Repertoire samples came only from after the peak T cell response. Just five or six AZD1222 recipients tested seropositive at baseline.

The sequence came from an adult in good health. The starting material was peripheral blood, obtained on day 0 of AZD1222 vaccination. The V and J genes are TRBV9 and TRBJ1-2; 10 bases are shared with TRBD1. Here the CDR3 DNA reads TGTGCCAGCAGCGCGGGACAGGGGAATAACTATGGCTACACCTTC. Translating it yields CASSAGQGNNYGYTF.